A selection of T cell receptor beta chains follows, all from one sample in a study of Ad26.COV2.S vaccination and SARS-CoV-2 variants. Only in-frame clones appear in the TCRdb table, and some are missing; sequencing was by immunoSEQ multiplex PCR. The sample has roughly 320,000 clones, over 80% seen once. Specimen: peripheral blood, collected in a trial of Ad26.COV2.S vaccine versus placebo. Receptor source: a person aged 18-65 years who received the Ad26.COV2.S COVID-19 vaccine or a placebo. CDR3s leave out the opening cysteine and the closing phenylalanine or tryptophan. Each record gives: V gene, J gene, CDR3 protein.

V gene: TRBV7-3
J gene: TRBJ1-5
CDR3 protein: ASSLRGGGQPQH

V gene: TRBV7-9
J gene: TRBJ2-3
CDR3 protein: ASRAMNTDTQY

V gene: TRBV5-6
J gene: TRBJ1-1
CDR3 protein: ASSPTTGGENTEAF

V gene: TRBV2
J gene: TRBJ1-5
CDR3 protein: ASSGQGNQPQH

V gene: TRBV5-1
J gene: TRBJ2-1
CDR3 protein: ASSWGQGKIGEQF

V gene: TRBV5-6
J gene: TRBJ1-4
CDR3 protein: ASSLSGQGRINEKLF

V gene: TRBV19
J gene: TRBJ1-5
CDR3 protein: ASSIAVGAYSNQPQH

V gene: TRBV2
J gene: TRBJ1-2
CDR3 protein: ASSLGPGGADYGYT

V gene: TRBV11-3
J gene: TRBJ1-1
CDR3 protein: ASSFSGSRNTEAF

V gene: TRBV10-3
J gene: TRBJ1-2
CDR3 protein: AISERRYGYT

V gene: TRBV2
J gene: TRBJ2-3
CDR3 protein: ASGLAGSSTDTQY

V gene: TRBV5-1
J gene: TRBJ1-3
CDR3 protein: ASSFGTERSGNTIY

V gene: TRBV9
J gene: TRBJ2-1
CDR3 protein: ASSAAGTGGYEQF

V gene: TRBV9
J gene: TRBJ2-1
CDR3 protein: ASSPRWGAGEQF

V gene: TRBV5-4
J gene: TRBJ1-6
CDR3 protein: ASSLGGSGVGPLH

V gene: TRBV7-9
J gene: TRBJ2-3
CDR3 protein: ATLFGPGGKDTQY

V gene: TRBV7-8
J gene: TRBJ2-5
CDR3 protein: ASSLGAAETQY

V gene: TRBV9
J gene: TRBJ2-7
CDR3 protein: ASSVEGQGGYEQY

V gene: TRBV10-3
J gene: TRBJ2-6
CDR3 protein: AISESRSPGANVLT

V gene: TRBV28
J gene: TRBJ1-5
CDR3 protein: ASSYPPNRVGQPQH

V gene: TRBV28
J gene: TRBJ2-3
CDR3 protein: ASSLDGATDTQY

V gene: TRBV4-1
J gene: TRBJ2-3
CDR3 protein: ASRGGSADTQY

V gene: TRBV5-4
J gene: TRBJ2-1
CDR3 protein: ATRGPLWDEQF

V gene: TRBV24-1
J gene: TRBJ2-4
CDR3 protein: ATSEPSLDIQY

V gene: TRBV3-1/TRBV3-2
J gene: TRBJ2-3
CDR3 protein: ASSQDRRGGADTQY

V gene: TRBV3-1/TRBV3-2
J gene: TRBJ1-1
CDR3 protein: ASSPTTGNTEAF

V gene: TRBV19
J gene: TRBJ1-2
CDR3 protein: ASRPQGLANYGYT

V gene: TRBV5-6
J gene: TRBJ2-4
CDR3 protein: ASSLDPGPNIQY

V gene: TRBV19
J gene: TRBJ2-7
CDR3 protein: ASRDRSHYEQY

V gene: TRBV28
J gene: TRBJ2-7
CDR3 protein: ASSDPGTGLYEQY

V gene: TRBV11-1
J gene: TRBJ1-1
CDR3 protein: ASSLGQGRTNTEAF

V gene: TRBV2
J gene: TRBJ2-7
CDR3 protein: ASRGQGVYEQY

V gene: TRBV5-1
J gene: TRBJ2-1
CDR3 protein: ASEDLTSGGAAEQF

V gene: TRBV13
J gene: TRBJ2-4
CDR3 protein: ASSLKGSKNIQY

V gene: TRBV7-9
J gene: TRBJ1-4
CDR3 protein: ASSLKGIEKLF

V gene: TRBV11-3
J gene: TRBJ2-5
CDR3 protein: ASSSWTGGVGETQY

V gene: TRBV10-3
J gene: TRBJ2-3
CDR3 protein: AISGEASGGSTSTDTQY